This TCR beta chain was sequenced during a study of blood T cell repertoires in COVID-19. Study as a whole: The samples span acute and convalescent COVID-19 from the United States, Italy and Spain. PBMCs, B-cell-depleted T cells, or T cells provided the cDNA or gDNA that made up the material.

Germline CDR1 reads LGHNA; CDR2 reads YNFKEQ. Trimming cost V 0 bases and J 7 bases; bases outside gene matches: 11. The CDR3 totals 16 residues. In the original analysis: By means of reference gene primer amplification, nucleated cell counts were estimated. This table comes from immunoSEQ multiplex PCR, and its TCRdb copy is limited to in-frame clones, with some not included. The V and J calls and clone size were taken over from that table, and D and trimming were inferred from the DNA. The sample lists approximately 250,000 clones, about nine tenths occurring once. Material: peripheral blood. The gene calls are TRBV4-2 and TRBJ1-1, with 7 nucleotides matching TRBD1. The sequence derives from a middle-aged man with active or convalescent COVID-19. The CDR3 DNA follows: TGTGCCAGCAGCCAAGATCTTACCAGGGGGAATTTTGAAGCTTTCTTT. Its protein product is CASSQDLTRGNFEAFF.